This TCR beta chain was documented in a study of cytomegalovirus exposure and HLA in healthy donors. V was cut by 0 bases and J by 5 bases, with 14 bases left in between. This CDR3 is built from 16 residues. The germline V gene encodes CDR1 SGHNT and CDR2 YYREEE (reference sequence). In the PCR, 60 Vbeta and 13 Jbeta primers were used. Data came from immunoSEQ multiplex PCR; TCRdb stores just in-frame clones and leaves some out. The repertoire holds 120,000 or so clones, around 72% seen once, with around 3.7% in the top ten. This clonotype was obtained from a man in his thirties or forties in good health and CMV-seronegative. Sample: PBMCs. This sequence joins TRBV5-4 and TRBJ2-2; perhaps TRBD1 as D (5 bases). CDR3 coding DNA: TGTGCCAGCAGCTTGGCCCGGGCAGGGAAAACCGGGGAGCTGTTTTTT. As protein: CASSLARAGKTGELFF.